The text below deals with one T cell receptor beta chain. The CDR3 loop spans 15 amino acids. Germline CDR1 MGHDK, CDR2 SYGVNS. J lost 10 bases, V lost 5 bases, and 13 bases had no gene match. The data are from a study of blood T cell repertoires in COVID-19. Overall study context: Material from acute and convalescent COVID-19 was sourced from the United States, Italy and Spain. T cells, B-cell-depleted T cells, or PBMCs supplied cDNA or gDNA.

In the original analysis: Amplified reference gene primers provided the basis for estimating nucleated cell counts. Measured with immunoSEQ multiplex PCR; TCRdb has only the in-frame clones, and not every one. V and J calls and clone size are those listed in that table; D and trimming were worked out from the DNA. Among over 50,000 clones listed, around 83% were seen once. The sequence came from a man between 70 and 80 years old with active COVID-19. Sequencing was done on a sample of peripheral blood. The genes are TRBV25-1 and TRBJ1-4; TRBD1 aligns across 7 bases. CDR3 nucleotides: TGTGCCAGCAGTCCCCAGGGACAGCTAGGCGGAAAACTGTTTTTT. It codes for CASSPQGQLGGKLFF. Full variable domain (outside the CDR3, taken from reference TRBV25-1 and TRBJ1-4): EADIYQTPRYLVIGTGKKITLECSQTMGHDKMYWYQQDPGMELHLIHYSYGVNSTEKGDLSSESTVSRIRTEHFPLTLESARPSHTSQYLCASSPQGQLGGKLFFGSGTQLSVL.